These 25 T cell receptor beta chains share one sample of origin, sequenced in a study of cytomegalovirus exposure and HLA in healthy donors. The PCR contained 60 Vbeta and 13 Jbeta primers. The repertoire was sequenced with immunoSEQ multiplex PCR; TCRdb's copy has only in-frame clones and lacks some. The table lists hundreds of thousands of clones, under 80% of them singletons. Material: PBMCs. These receptor sequences come from a woman between 25 and 40 years old in good health and CMV-seronegative.

This clone has only one observation. The chain recombines TRBV7-9 with TRBJ2-7, with 10 bases that match TRBD2. CDR1 is SEHNR, CDR2 FQNEAQ, per germline (reference sequence). J gave up 3 bases and V 7 bases, and 9 bases lay outside the gene matches. This CDR3 has 15 residues. CDR3 sequence reads: CASTVAGGTLYEQYF. The CDR3 nucleotides read TGTGCCAGCACCGTAGCGGGGGGAACCCTCTACGAGCAGTACTTC.

This clone was counted once. The chain links TRBV7-2 to TRBJ2-2, with 9 bases lining up with TRBD2. The V and J ends lost 5 bases and 13 bases, in that order; junction bases with no gene match: 5. The CDR3 length is 12 residues. Germline V gene sequence: CDR1 SGHTA, CDR2 FQGNSA. CDR3: CASSLPGLALFF. DNA for the CDR3: TGTGCCAGCAGCCTACCGGGACTAGCGCTGTTTTTT.

The chain recombines TRBV5-5 with TRBJ1-3; D gene ambiguous. Germline assignment: CDR1 SGHKS and CDR2 YYEKEE (reference sequence). V was clipped by 1 base and J by 4 bases, with 12 bases between them. The CDR3 spans 15 residues. The chain's CDR3 is CASSLFPGFGNTIYF. The CDR3 bases are TGTGCCAGCAGCTTGTTTCCGGGGTTCGGAAACACCATATATTTT.

This sequence joins TRBV6-1 and TRBJ1-5; D may be TRBD1 (5 bases). V was shortened by 3 bases and J by 1 base, with 10 bases between the two germline ends. The CDR3 length is 15 residues. Germline CDR1 MNHNS, CDR2 SASEGT. CDR3 residues: CASSDRQTSNQPQHF. As DNA, the CDR3 is TGTGCCAGCAGTGATAGACAGACCAGCAATCAGCCCCAGCATTTT.

This chain uses TRBV28 with TRBJ2-1; TRBD2 might be the D (5 bases). Trimming took off 3 bases at V and 4 bases at J, with 10 bases between the two ends. Per the germline V gene, CDR1 is MDHEN and CDR2 is SYDVKM. This CDR3 contains 14 residues. CDR3 sequence reads: CASSFPSRYNEQFF. CDR3 nucleotides: TGTGCCAGCAGTTTTCCTAGCAGATACAATGAGCAGTTCTTC. The whole variable domain, filled in from reference TRBV28 and TRBJ2-1, reads DVKVTQSSRYLVKRTGEKVFLECVQDMDHENMFWYRQDPGLGLRLIYFSYDVKMKEKGDIPEGYSVSREKKERFSLILESASTNQTSMYLCASSFPSRYNEQFFGPGTRLTVL.

V is TRBV12-5 and J is TRBJ1-2, with TRBD1 matching over 8 bases. The length of the CDR3 is 14 residues. CDR1 and CDR2 (germline): LGHNT, FRNRAP. V lost 5 bases, J lost 5 bases, and 7 bases stayed unmatched. For the CDR3, the DNA is TGTGCTAGTGGTCCGGGACAGGAGGGGTATGGCTACACCTTC. Protein sequence: CASGPGQEGYGYTF.

In regard to this clone: Other DNA sequences within the sample encode an identical CDR3. This chain links TRBV11-3 with TRBJ2-2; TRBD1 might be the D (5 bases). In germline, CDR1 is SGHNT, CDR2 YENEEA. V was pared by 1 base and J by 2 bases, with 8 bases between. The CDR3 is made up of 15 amino acids. DNA of the CDR3: TGTGCCAGCAGCTTAGGGCAGGGTAACACCGGGGAGCTGTTTTTT. Translated, it gives CASSLGQGNTGELFF.

CDR3 coding DNA: TGTGCCAGTAGTATAGATGTATACAATGAGCAGTTCTTC. It translates to CASSIDVYNEQFF. The rearrangement links TRBV19 to TRBJ2-1; D is uncertain. Germline V gene sequence: CDR1 LNHDA, CDR2 SQIVND (reference sequence). This CDR3 contains 13 residues. Trimming removed 0 bases at V and 4 bases at J, with 4 bases between.

The rearrangement joins TRBV2 to TRBJ2-1; 15 nucleotides match TRBD2. Losses at the gene ends were 6 bases for V and 10 bases for J; bases not matched to a gene: 10. Germline V CDR1 and CDR2: SNHLY, FYNNEI. The CDR3 extends over 16 amino acids. In nucleotides, the CDR3 is TGTGCCAGCAGCCCGGGACTAGCGGGAGGAATGGGAGAGCAGTTCTTC. Translating it yields CASSPGLAGGMGEQFF.

This clone has just a few counts. This chain joins TRBV9 and TRBJ2-3; a weak D match, TRBD2 (5 bases). This CDR3 has 15 amino acids. Germline V gives CDR1 SGDLS, CDR2 YYNGEE. Trimming left V 0 bases short and J 1 base short, with 9 bases between. CDR3 bases: TGTGCCAGCAGCGTAGTGGGTAGCGGCACAGATACGCAGTATTTT. It specifies CASSVVGSGTDTQYF. The full variable domain, in which reference TRBV9 and TRBJ2-3 provide the parts outside the CDR3, is DSGVTQTPKHLITATGQRVTLRCSPRSGDLSVYWYQQSLDQGLQFLIQYYNGEERAKGNILERFSAQQFPDLHSELNLSSLELGDSALYFCASSVVGSGTDTQYFGPGTRLTVL.

The chain joins TRBV30 to TRBJ1-2; 8 nucleotides agree with TRBD1. Losses at the gene ends were 0 bases for V and 6 bases for J; bases not matched to a gene: 12. Germline lookup yields CDR1 GTSNPN and CDR2 SVGIG (reference sequence). The CDR3 is made up of 16 amino acids. This CDR3 is CAWSVRRDRLIDGYTF. CDR3 coding DNA: TGTGCCTGGAGTGTCCGCAGGGACAGGCTTATTGATGGCTACACCTTC.

The sample holds a few counts of this clone. The chain joins TRBV2 to TRBJ2-1, with 10 nucleotides matching TRBD1. V shed 6 bases, J shed 3 bases, and the junction held 5 bases outside the gene matches. This CDR3 is built from 15 residues. Germline V gene sequence: CDR1 SNHLY, CDR2 FYNNEI. DNA for the CDR3: TGTGCCAGCAGCCACGGACAGGGGGTCTACAATGAGCAGTTCTTC. It codes for CASSHGQGVYNEQFF.

J is TRBJ2-2 and V is TRBV10-1; perhaps TRBD1 as D (5 bases). Germline V lookup: CDR1 WNHNN, CDR2 SYGVQD (reference sequence). Trimming pared 0 bases from V and 6 bases from J, leaving 5 bases between. The CDR3 sequence is 13 residues long. CDR3 in amino acids: CASSESRAGELFF. CDR3 bases: TGCGCCAGCAGTGAGTCCAGGGCCGGGGAGCTGTTTTTT.

CDR3 loop: CASIEQGTLNQPQHF. The CDR3 nucleotides read TGTGCCAGTATCGAACAGGGGACTTTAAATCAGCCCCAGCATTTT. The gene calls are TRBV19 and TRBJ1-5, with TRBD1 matching over 7 bases. The CDR3 consists of 15 residues. Germline V gene sequence: CDR1 LNHDA, CDR2 SQIVND (reference sequence). Germline trimming cut 7 bases from V and 4 bases from J; bases unmatched to any gene: 10.

The chain carries TRBV6-5 and TRBJ2-3; D remains ambiguous. V lost 4 bases and J lost 3, with 11 bases in between. The CDR3 extends over 14 amino acids. Germline V CDR1 and CDR2: MNHEY, SVGAGI. CDR3 sequence: CASSSQSETDTQYF. The CDR3 DNA sequence: TGTGCCAGCAGTTCTCAATCGGAGACAGATACGCAGTATTTT.

This clone was detected once. V gene TRBV13 combines with J gene TRBJ2-3; TRBD2 matches at 7 bases. Germline V lookup: CDR1 PRHDT, CDR2 FYEKMQ (reference sequence). This CDR3 is built from 18 residues. The V segment lost 5 bases and the J segment 0 bases; nucleotides outside the gene matches: 14. CDR3 bases: TGTGCCAGCAGCACCCGACTTGAGCGGGGAGGGAGCACAGATACGCAGTATTTT. It codes for CASSTRLERGGSTDTQYF.

This chain uses TRBV6-1 with TRBJ2-7; D is possibly TRBD2 (6 bases). Looked up from germline, CDR1 is MNHNS and CDR2 is SASEGT. Trimming shortened V by 4 bases and J by 0 bases, and 10 bases separated the two germline ends. This CDR3 is 14 amino acids long. The CDR3 sequence: CASSVKRASYEQYF. CDR3 in DNA: TGTGCCAGCAGTGTTAAGCGGGCCTCCTACGAGCAGTACTTC.

The rearrangement links TRBV6-1 to TRBJ2-7, with 7 bases fitting TRBD1. V shed 6 bases and J 4 bases; nucleotides not matched to a gene: 6. Germline loops: CDR1 MNHNS, CDR2 SASEGT. This CDR3 comprises 13 residues. CDR3 sequence: CASSLQGKYEQYF. The CDR3 coding sequence is TGTGCCAGCAGCTTACAGGGGAAGTACGAGCAGTACTTC.

The chain combines TRBV7-9 with TRBJ1-1, with a weak D call TRBD1 (6 bases). Germline V gives CDR1 SEHNR, CDR2 FQNEAQ (reference sequence). V was trimmed by 7 bases and J by 8 bases, leaving 11 bases between them. CDR3 length: 11 amino acids. In DNA, the CDR3 is TGTGCCAGCAACCCGGACAGAGAAGCTTTCTTT. Translating it yields CASNPDREAFF.

V and J are TRBV5-1 and TRBJ2-7; TRBD2 agrees at 9 bases. V lost 0 bases, J lost 9 bases, and 7 bases stayed unmatched. The germline V gene encodes CDR1 SGHRS and CDR2 YFSETQ. This CDR3 is 14 amino acids long. CDR3 DNA sequence: TGCGCCAGCAGCTTGGAGGGCGGGAGGGACGCGCAGTACTTC. Protein sequence: CASSLEGGRDAQYF.

The chain employs TRBV29-1 and TRBJ2-1, with D possibly TRBD2 on 6 matching bases. The CDR3 length is 12 residues. CDR1 and CDR2 (germline): SQVTM, ANQGSEA. Deletions cut 6 bases from V and 4 bases from J, with 10 bases between. For the CDR3, the DNA is TGCAGCGTGGGACTGTCGTACAATGAGCAGTTCTTC. Amino acid sequence: CSVGLSYNEQFF.

The gene calls are TRBV5-1 and TRBJ2-1, with 14 bases that match TRBD2. The ends lost 0 bases at V and 3 bases at J; junction bases unmatched: 2. There are 17 residues in the CDR3. The germline CDR1 and CDR2 sequences are SGHRS and YFSETQ. As DNA, the CDR3 is TGCGCCAGCAGCTTGGCGGGGACTAGCGGGGGCTACAATGAGCAGTTCTTC. Its translation: CASSLAGTSGGYNEQFF. The full variable domain, completed using reference TRBV5-1 and TRBJ2-1, is KAGVTQTPRYLIKTRGQQVTLSCSPISGHRSVSWYQQTPGQGLQFLFEYFSETQRNKGNFPGRFSGRQFSNSRSEMNVSTLELGDSALYLCASSLAGTSGGYNEQFFGPGTRLTVL.

V is TRBV29-1 and J is TRBJ1-2; 8 bases align to TRBD1. This CDR3 is 11 amino acids long. V shed 4 bases and J 9 bases; nucleotides not matched to a gene: 4. Looked up from germline, CDR1 is SQVTM and CDR2 is ANQGSEA. CDR3 bases: TGCAGCGTTGGGACAGGGCATAGCTACACCTTC. This codes for CSVGTGHSYTF.

The chain combines TRBV5-6 with TRBJ1-2; the match to TRBD1 covers 7 bases. V lost 2 bases, J lost 4 bases, and 2 bases stayed unmatched. Germline V gene data show CDR1 as SGHDT and CDR2 as YYEEEE. The CDR3 spans 13 residues. CDR3 nucleotides: TGTGCCAGCAGCTTACCAGGGGGCTATGGCTACACCTTC. It is translated as CASSLPGGYGYTF.

The rearrangement joins TRBV7-2 to TRBJ2-7, with D perhaps being TRBD1 or TRBD2 (6 bases each). The CDR3 sequence is 15 residues long. Germline V CDR1 and CDR2: SGHTA, FQGNSA. V dropped 5 bases and J dropped 5 bases, with 19 bases sitting between them. The CDR3 sequence: CASSLGGLTGNEQYF. The CDR3 DNA sequence: TGTGCCAGCAGCCTAGGGGGGTTAACAGGGAACGAGCAGTACTTC.